This T cell receptor (beta chain) originates from a study of shared clonotypes between healthy human individuals. The study, taken as a whole, reports: Inspection by rarefaction showed sorted-subset sequencing to be incomplete despite large depth. Estimated clonotype richness was generally higher in naive than memory subsets. With few donors, the genetic and exposure-history diversity represented was limited.

V lost 1 base and J 6 bases, leaving 10 bases between the germline ends. Germline-derived CDR1 and CDR2 are SGHVS and FNYEAQ. This CDR3 spans 13 amino acids. Naive CD8 cells comprised CD45RO-negative, CCR7-positively selected cells, excluding terminally differentiated effector memory CD45RA+ cells. In the case of this clone: Its antigen is currently unknown.

Per sorted-subset replicate PCR, input was approximately 0.2 ug DNA, representing about 32,000 T cell genomes. Produced via immunoSEQ multiplex PCR; TCRdb's table is partial and in-frame only. The sample shows about 2.2 million clones, approximately 92% of them seen only once. Sequencing input: naive CD8+ T cells from PBMCs. This sequence originates from a man in his late teens or twenties in good health. Some clones in this sample may be carry-over from other donors' samples. The chain has TRBV7-6 and TRBJ2-7, with D unresolved. The DNA for the CDR3 is TGTGCCAGCAGCTTAGGACCGATTTCCGAGCAGTACTTC. Translation: CASSLGPISEQYF.